The clone carrying this T cell receptor beta chain showed up just once. The entry originates in a study of OX40 agonist ivuxolimab in advanced cancers. Method: immunoSEQ multiplex PCR; TCRdb's copy keeps in-frame clones and lacks some. The sample holds 40,000 to 50,000 clones, 82% seen once. The TCR originated in an adult with an advanced solid tumor such as melanoma, head and neck, liver or kidney cancer. The sample here was CD4+ or CD8+ T cells sorted from blood, taken in a trial of the OX40 agonist ivuxolimab.

The CDR3 DNA reads as TGTGCCAGCAGCGTGGGGACTACCGGCGGGGGCGAGCAGTTCTTC. Residues: CASSVGTTGGGEQFF. The chain carries TRBV9 and TRBJ2-1; perhaps TRBD2 as D (7 bases). Germline loops: CDR1 SGDLS, CDR2 YYNGEE. CDR3 length: 15 residues. V lost 2 bases to trimming and J lost 10 bases, with 19 bases between them.